These 24 T cell receptor beta chains were all obtained from the same sample, sequenced in a study of T cells in Graves' hyperthyroidism and ophthalmopathy. Template material for amplifying TCR beta CDR3 regions consisted of RNA transcripts. The HTBI primer set was used in a first-round RT-PCR of the TCR CDR3. In TCRdb, the multiplex PCR reads were re-called with MiXCR into one record per CDR3 protein. Of around 660,000 distinct CDR3 sequences in the sample, roughly 46% are singletons; the top ten hold less than 9.5%. Sequences were obtained from peripheral blood or thyroid tissue (not recorded which). These receptor sequences come from an adult man with Graves' disease, either hyperthyroidism or ophthalmopathy (not recorded which).

The chain uses TRBV20-1 and TRBJ1-1; tentative D call: TRBD1 (6 bases). From germline, CDR1 is DFQATT and CDR2 SNEGSKA (reference sequence). The CDR3 consists of 10 residues. The germline V and J ends were trimmed by 3 bases and 11 bases, with 10 bases remaining between them. The CDR3 region has the DNA TGCAGTGCTAGGCAGGGGATCGCTTTCTTT. Translated, it gives CSARQGIAFF.

The gene calls are TRBV2 and TRBJ1-3; D is perhaps TRBD1 (5 bases). CDR3 length: 17 residues. Germline values: CDR1 SNHLY, CDR2 FYNNEI. V gave up 5 bases and J gave up 1 base, with 18 bases separating them. This CDR3 is CASSPPTLRGSGNTIYF. DNA of the CDR3: TGTGCCAGCAGTCCCCCGACCCTGCGGGGGTCTGGAAACACCATATATTTT.

The chain joins TRBV2 to TRBJ1-2, with a possible D match to TRBD1 (5 bases). The ends were cut back, 6 bases at V and 3 bases at J, with 14 bases in the middle. This CDR3 comprises 14 residues. Germline V gene sequence: CDR1 SNHLY, CDR2 FYNNEI. The CDR3 here is CASRRAGLDYGYTF. The CDR3 bases are TGTGCCAGCAGACGGGCAGGGCTAGACTATGGCTACACCTTC.

This clonotype was observed a handful of times. The J gene is TRBJ1-2, the V gene TRBV20-1; D is ambiguous. CDR3 length: 12 residues. In germline, CDR1 is DFQATT, CDR2 SNEGSKA (reference sequence). The V gene lost 4 bases and the J gene lost 2 bases, with 8 bases spanning the gap. The CDR3 nucleotides are TGCAGTGCTACTGACAACAACTATGGCTACACCTTC. Protein product: CSATDNNYGYTF.

The sample holds many counts of this clonotype. V is TRBV7-9 and J is TRBJ2-7; unclear D gene. The V gene's germline CDR1 is SEHNR and CDR2 FQNEAQ (reference sequence). CDR3 length: 14 amino acids. The V end lost 2 bases, the J end lost 11 bases, and 19 bases lay between the germline ends. The DNA of the CDR3 is TGTGCCAGCAGCTTACCGAACATAGGACCGCGCAAGTACTTC. It yields the protein CASSLPNIGPRKYF. The whole variable domain, remainder taken from reference TRBV7-9 and TRBJ2-7, is DTGVSQNPRHKITKRGQNVTFRCDPISEHNRLYWYRQTLGQGPEFLTYFQNEAQLEKSRLLSDRFSAERPKGSFSTLEIQRTEQGDSAMYLCASSLPNIGPRKYFGPGTRLTVT.

This chain links TRBV20-1 with TRBJ2-2; 16 bases match TRBD2. V lost 3 bases, J lost 6 bases, and 4 bases stayed unmatched. Per the germline V gene, CDR1 is DFQATT and CDR2 is SNEGSKA (reference sequence). This CDR3 is built from 16 residues. CDR3 sequence (DNA): TGCAGTGCTAGCGGGACTAGCGGGGGGGCGGCCGGGGAGCTGTTTTTT. The encoded protein is CSASGTSGGAAGELFF.

The rearrangement uses TRBV4-1 and TRBJ1-1, with TRBD1 identical over 7 bases. Per germline, CDR1 MGHRA and CDR2 YSYEKL. Trimming at V came to 3 bases and at J to 3 bases, leaving 7 bases not matched to a gene. The CDR3 spans 15 residues. The CDR3 sequence is CASSHRQGLDTEAFF. CDR3 coding DNA: TGCGCCAGCAGCCATAGACAGGGATTAGACACTGAAGCTTTCTTT.

For the CDR3, the DNA is TGCAGTGCCGGGGGGGATGGGGCCTACGAGCAGTACTTC. It yields the protein CSAGGDGAYEQYF. The chain recombines TRBV20-1 with TRBJ2-7; 8 bases match TRBD2. V shed 6 bases, J shed 2 bases, and the junction held 6 bases outside the gene matches. Looked up from germline, CDR1 is DFQATT and CDR2 is SNEGSKA (reference sequence). The CDR3 has 13 amino acids.

The chain recombines TRBV10-3 with TRBJ1-1, with 9 bases lining up with TRBD1. CDR1 and CDR2 from the germline V gene are ENHRY and SYGVKD. There are 16 residues in the CDR3. V shed 6 bases and J 3 bases; nucleotides not matched to a gene: 11. The CDR3 sequence: CAISVGLDRGYTEAFF. The DNA for the CDR3 is TGTGCCATCAGCGTTGGTCTGGACAGGGGTTACACTGAAGCTTTCTTT.

Regarding this clonotype: One base away lies a much larger clone, so this may be a sequencing read error. The J gene is TRBJ1-2, the V gene TRBV7-9, with 12 bases fitting TRBD1. In germline, CDR1 is SEHNR, CDR2 FQNEAQ (reference sequence). This CDR3 has 15 amino acids. J was trimmed by 6 bases and V by 4 bases; bases with no gene match: 6. In DNA, the CDR3 is TGTGCCAGCAGCTCCGGGACAGGGGGCGCGGATGGCTACACCTTC. Translating gives CASSSGTGGADGYTF.

The chain employs TRBV2 and TRBJ1-1, with TRBD1 as a possible D gene (6 bases). Germline V CDR1 and CDR2: SNHLY, FYNNEI. CDR3 length: 14 residues. The germline V and J ends were trimmed by 6 bases and 0 bases, with 11 bases remaining between them. The CDR3 protein is CASRLRTVNTEAFF. CDR3 nucleotide sequence: TGTGCCAGCAGGCTAAGGACAGTGAACACTGAAGCTTTCTTT.

This clonotype was counted ten times or more. V usage is TRBV10-3 and J usage is TRBJ2-7, with D maybe TRBD1 (6 bases). Germline lookup yields CDR1 ENHRY and CDR2 SYGVKD. Trimming left V 0 bases short and J 1 base short, with 7 bases between. The CDR3 loop spans 14 amino acids. The CDR3 DNA is TGTGCCATCAGTGAGTCGACAGGATCCTACGAGCAGTACTTC. This sequence encodes CAISESTGSYEQYF.

The CDR3 DNA reads as TGTGCCAGTAGTATAGGGGCCAGTCCTAGCTACGAGCAGTACTTC. Protein sequence: CASSIGASPSYEQYF. The chain combines TRBV19 with TRBJ2-7; D ambiguous. Germline CDR1 is LNHDA and CDR2 is SQIVND (reference sequence). This CDR3 spans 15 amino acids. V was trimmed by 1 base and J by 3 bases, leaving 13 bases between them.

The chain uses TRBV7-9 and TRBJ2-2; 9 bases match TRBD1. Germline V gene data show CDR1 as SEHNR and CDR2 as FQNEAQ (reference sequence). This CDR3 has 15 residues. After removal of 6 bases from V and 5 bases from J, the junction contained 7 bases not matched to a gene. As DNA, the CDR3 is TGTGCCAGCAGTTCCGGACAGGGGCGGACCGGGGAGCTGTTTTTT. This translates into CASSSGQGRTGELFF.

The genes are TRBV7-9 and TRBJ2-7; 16 bases agree with TRBD2. The V segment lost 6 bases and the J segment 2 bases; nucleotides outside the gene matches: 4. Germline assignment: CDR1 SEHNR and CDR2 FQNEAQ (reference sequence). The CDR3 spans 16 residues. The CDR3 region is CASRPGLAGGPYEQYF. CDR3 coding DNA: TGTGCCAGCAGGCCGGGACTAGCGGGAGGGCCCTACGAGCAGTACTTC.

The V call is TRBV5-1, the J call TRBJ2-2; D unresolved. CDR1 and CDR2 (germline): SGHRS, YFSETQ. The CDR3 runs 15 residues. The germline V and J ends were trimmed by 4 bases and 2 bases, with 12 bases remaining between them. CDR3 region: CASSPKQTNTGELFF. The CDR3 DNA follows: TGCGCCAGCAGCCCTAAGCAAACAAACACCGGGGAGCTGTTTTTT.

The V call is TRBV2, the J call TRBJ1-3, with 10 positions matching TRBD1. The CDR3 has 15 amino acids. The germline V gene encodes CDR1 SNHLY and CDR2 FYNNEI. The J segment lost 3 bases and the V segment lost 5 bases, leaving 4 bases of the junction unmatched. In nucleotides, the CDR3 is TGTGCCAGCAGTAGGGACAGGGGTTTTGGAAACACCATATATTTT. Translation: CASSRDRGFGNTIYF.

This clonotype occurred a few times. The chain is built from TRBV20-1 and TRBJ1-5; D is perhaps TRBD1 (5 bases). CDR1 DFQATT and CDR2 SNEGSKA come from the germline V gene (reference sequence). The CDR3 runs 17 residues. Trimming took 1 base from V and 3 from J, leaving 19 bases between them. Here the CDR3 reads CSARAVGEGNDNQPQHF. The CDR3 bases are TGCAGTGCTAGAGCCGTGGGGGAGGGGAATGACAATCAGCCCCAGCATTTT.

This clonotype was seen only a few times. This chain joins TRBV2 and TRBJ1-2; tentatively, D is TRBD1 (6 bases). The germline CDR1 and CDR2 sequences are SNHLY and FYNNEI. The CDR3 length is 13 residues. V was clipped by 5 bases and J by 8 bases, with 15 bases between them. This CDR3 reads CASSPQDRSGYTF. For the CDR3, the DNA is TGTGCCAGCAGTCCCCAGGACAGATCGGGCTACACCTTC.

This clonotype was recorded at least ten times. V gene TRBV9 combines with J gene TRBJ1-6; TRBD1 matches at 8 bases. Trimming cost V 3 bases and J 3 bases; bases outside gene matches: 2. The length of the CDR3 is 15 residues. Germline CDR1 is SGDLS and CDR2 is YYNGEE. The CDR3 reads CASSEGTGYNSPLHF. The CDR3 region has the DNA TGTGCCAGCAGCGAGGGGACAGGCTATAATTCACCCCTCCACTTT.

The chain employs TRBV7-6 and TRBJ2-2; the D gene is possibly TRBD1 (6 bases). Trimming took off 5 bases at V and 8 bases at J, with 15 bases between the two ends. Germline CDR1 reads SGHVS; CDR2 reads FNYEAQ. The CDR3 runs to 14 residues. The CDR3 here is CASSPAPGTGELFF. In DNA, the CDR3 is TGTGCCAGCAGCCCTGCCCCCGGGACAGGGGAGCTGTTTTTT. The whole variable domain, filled in from reference TRBV7-6 and TRBJ2-2, reads GAGVSQSPRYKVTKRGQDVALRCDPISGHVSLYWYRQALGQGPEFLTYFNYEAQQDKSGLPNDRFSAERPEGSISTLTIQRTEQRDSAMYRCASSPAPGTGELFFGEGSRLTVL.

The sample holds many counts of this clonotype. This chain links TRBV15 with TRBJ1-5, with 8 bases fitting TRBD1. The ends lost 0 bases at V and 1 base at J; junction bases unmatched: 8. The CDR3 consists of 18 residues. Germline V lookup: CDR1 LNHNV, CDR2 YYDKDF (reference sequence). DNA for the CDR3: TGTGCCACCAGCAGAGAGATGACAGGGGATGAAAGCAATCAGCCCCAGCATTTT. Translation: CATSREMTGDESNQPQHF.

Ten or more counts support this clonotype. V and J are TRBV10-3 and TRBJ2-7; 10 nucleotides line up with TRBD1. Unmatched junction bases numbered 10, after V lost 6 bases and J lost 5 bases. CDR3 length: 15 residues. Germline V gives CDR1 ENHRY, CDR2 SYGVKD. The CDR3 DNA reads TGTGCCATCAGGGACACCGGGACAGGGGACCACGAGCAGTACTTC. This sequence encodes CAIRDTGTGDHEQYF.

Many counts were recorded for this clonotype. The chain employs TRBV7-2 and TRBJ1-3; D not certain. V lost 5 bases and J 0 bases, leaving 11 bases between the germline ends. From germline, CDR1 is SGHTA and CDR2 FQGNSA. This CDR3 comprises 15 residues. The CDR3 loop reads CASSVLALSGNTIYF. The DNA of the CDR3 is TGTGCCAGCAGCGTTCTAGCCCTCTCTGGAAACACCATATATTTT.